The rows below give T cell receptor beta chains drawn from one sample of a study of technical replicates of blood from a few donors. Generated by immunoSEQ multiplex PCR, the TCRdb table keeps only in-frame clones and is missing some. The sample yields roughly 70,000 clones, about 97% seen once. Sequenced material: T cells isolated from PBMCs. These receptors all stem from a human donor in good health. Both conserved end residues are part of each CDR3. Each record gives: D gene, V gene, J gene, CDR3 length, clone size, CDR3 DNA, CDR3 protein. D genes are given only for firm matches. Size tells how often a clone was seen (once, few, many) or the class of an expanded clone, and some rows leave it out.

>TRBD1|TRBV15|TRBJ1-1|16|once
TGTGCCACCAGCAGAGAGGTAGTGGCAGGGGGCACTGAAGCTTTCTTT
CATSREVVAGGTEAFF
>TRBD1|TRBV4-1|TRBJ2-7|14|.
TGCGCCAGCAGCCCGGGACAGGGGGCCTACGAGCAGTACTTC
CASSPGQGAYEQYF
>TRBD1|TRBV18|TRBJ2-2|15|.
TGTGCCAGCTCACCACCAAACGACAGGGCCGGGGAGCTGTTTTTT
CASSPPNDRAGELFF
>TRBD1|TRBV15|TRBJ2-6|20|.
TGTGCCACCAGCAGAGATAAATTTACAGGGGAAATCTCTGGGGCCAACGTCCTGACTTTC
CATSRDKFTGEISGANVLTF
>.|TRBV25-1|TRBJ2-1|16|.
TGTGCCAGCAGTGTTGGGGCGGAATTTGGGCCAAATGAGCAGTTCTTC
CASSVGAEFGPNEQFF
>.|TRBV5-6|TRBJ2-7|13|.
TGTGCCAGCAGCTTGACTGGGCCCTACGAGCAGTACTTC
CASSLTGPYEQYF
>TRBD1|TRBV6-5|TRBJ2-7|14|.
TGTGCCAGCAGTAGGGACAGGGCCTACTACGAGCAGTACTTC
CASSRDRAYYEQYF
>.|TRBV7-3|TRBJ1-1|14|once
TGTGCCAGCAGCTTAATGGGGAGGAACACTGAAGCTTTCTTT
CASSLMGRNTEAFF
>TRBD2|TRBV4-1|TRBJ2-5|18|.
TGCGCCAGCAGCCAAGAGAAGGATCTAGCGGGAGGACAAGAGACCCAGTACTTC
CASSQEKDLAGGQETQYF
>TRBD2|TRBV7-8|TRBJ2-7|15|.
TGTGCCAGCAGCTTAACGACTAGCGGGGCCTACGAGCAGTACTTC
CASSLTTSGAYEQYF
>.|TRBV2|TRBJ2-5|9|.
TGTGCCAGCGGGCTTACCCAGTACTTC
CASGLTQYF
>.|TRBV6-6|TRBJ2-7|15|.
TGTGCCAGCAGTTATGGGCTAGCCGACCCCTACGAGCAGTACTTC
CASSYGLADPYEQYF
>.|TRBV10-2|TRBJ2-1|12|.
TGCGCCAGCAGTGAGGAGGAGGAGGAGCAGTTCTTC
CASSEEEEEQFF
>TRBD1|TRBV27|TRBJ1-2|17|.
TGTGCCAGCAGTCGCTTCCCGGGACAGAATTTTAACTATGGCTACACCTTC
CASSRFPGQNFNYGYTF
>.|TRBV7-3|TRBJ2-6|13|.
TGTGCCAGCAGCCGGTCTGGGGCCAACGTCCTGACTTTC
CASSRSGANVLTF
>.|TRBV7-3|TRBJ1-1|12|.
TGTGCCAGCAGCTTCGCGTTAACTGAAGCTTTCTTT
CASSFALTEAFF
>TRBD1|TRBV2|TRBJ1-2|11|once
TGTGCCAGCGGCGAACGGGACAGCCACACCTTC
CASGERDSHTF
>TRBD2|TRBV19|TRBJ2-7|13|.
TGTGCCAGTAGTAGGACTAGCGGTTACGAGCAGTACTTC
CASSRTSGYEQYF
>.|TRBV4-1|TRBJ1-2|14|.
TGCGCCAGCAGCCAAGATCATAGTGTCTATGGCTACACCTTC
CASSQDHSVYGYTF
>TRBD2|TRBV30|TRBJ2-1|15|.
TGTGCCTGGAAAATGGGACTAGCGGGAGATGGAGAGCAGTTCTTC
CAWKMGLAGDGEQFF
>TRBD1|TRBV19|TRBJ1-5|17|.
TGTGCCAGTAGTATAGACATTGTGGGACAGCTTAATCAGCCCCAGCATTTT
CASSIDIVGQLNQPQHF
>TRBD1|TRBV6-5|TRBJ2-2|14|.
TGTGCCAGCAGTATCTACAGGGGAACCGGGGAGCTGTTTTTT
CASSIYRGTGELFF
>.|TRBV7-2|TRBJ2-7|13|.
TGTGCCAGCAGCTTAGGTAGCAGATCCGAGCAGTACTTC
CASSLGSRSEQYF
>.|TRBV19|TRBJ1-1|13|.
TGTGCCAGTAGTTCAGGGTTGGGGACTGAAGCTTTCTTT
CASSSGLGTEAFF
>TRBD1|TRBV27|TRBJ1-4|14|.
TGTGCCAGCAGTCTACGGACAGGGTTGGGAAAACTGTTTTTT
CASSLRTGLGKLFF
>.|TRBV7-3|TRBJ2-3|15|once
TGTGCCAGCAGCCCCATAGCGGCTAGCACAGATACGCAGTATTTT
CASSPIAASTDTQYF
>.|TRBV5-1|TRBJ2-7|15|once
TGCGCCAGCAGCCTCATCCTCGGGGGATACTACGAGCAGTACTTC
CASSLILGGYYEQYF
>.|TRBV5-6|TRBJ1-3|15|.
TGTGCCAGCAGCTTGCGGGGGGCATTGGGAAACACCATATATTTT
CASSLRGALGNTIYF
>.|TRBV11-3|TRBJ1-2|13|.
TGTGCCAGCAGCTTACCAGGAAAGAATGGCTACACCTTC
CASSLPGKNGYTF
>.|TRBV27|TRBJ1-2|14|.
TGTGCCAGCAGTCTCCTCCAGGGTGGTCATGGCTACACCTTC
CASSLLQGGHGYTF
>.|TRBV6-5|TRBJ2-1|16|.
TGTGCCAGCAGTTACTCGGGGGCATCCCCCTACAATGAGCAGTTCTTC
CASSYSGASPYNEQFF
>TRBD2|TRBV7-3|TRBJ2-3|16|.
TGTGCCAGCAGCTTACTAGCGGGTACTAGCACAGATACGCAGTATTTT
CASSLLAGTSTDTQYF
>TRBD1|TRBV7-9|TRBJ2-3|18|.
TGTGCCAGCAGCTTTGACAGGGGGATTGAGACTAGCACAGATACGCAGTATTTT
CASSFDRGIETSTDTQYF
>TRBD1|TRBV29-1|TRBJ1-2|12|.
TGCAGCGTTGAAGACCCCGGACAGGCCAACACCTTC
CSVEDPGQANTF
>TRBD1|TRBV7-2|TRBJ2-5|16|.
TGTGCCAGCAGCTTAGCGCTAGGGGGCATTGTAGAGACCCAGTACTTC
CASSLALGGIVETQYF
>TRBD1|TRBV5-1|TRBJ2-7|15|.
TGCGCCAGCAGCTTGACAGGACAGGGCTTCAACGAGCAGTACTTC
CASSLTGQGFNEQYF
>.|TRBV7-9|TRBJ1-2|12|.
TGTGCCACACCGGGGGGAGCGAGTGGCTACACCTTC
CATPGGASGYTF
>TRBD2|TRBV10-3|TRBJ2-7|15|.
TGTGCCACACTAGCGGGAATAACCCTCTCCTACGAGCAGTACTTC
CATLAGITLSYEQYF
>.|TRBV28|TRBJ2-5|15|.
TGTGCCAGCAGTTCCAGAAGAAAACCGGAGGAGACCCAGTACTTC
CASSSRRKPEETQYF
>TRBD1|TRBV5-4|TRBJ1-1|14|once
TGTGCCAGCAGCACCGGGACAGGGGGCTACGAAGCTTTCTTT
CASSTGTGGYEAFF
>TRBD1|TRBV9|TRBJ2-1|13|.
TGTGCCAGCAGGGGGGACAGGGACAATGAGCAGTTCTTC
CASRGDRDNEQFF
>TRBD1|TRBV9|TRBJ2-7|14|.
TGTGCCAGCAGCATGGGACAGGCGTCCTACGAGCAGTACTTC
CASSMGQASYEQYF
>TRBD1|TRBV7-9|TRBJ2-7|17|.
TGTGCCAGCAGCCCAAAGTCCGACAGGGGCTCGACCTACGAGCAGTACTTC
CASSPKSDRGSTYEQYF
>TRBD2|TRBV7-2|TRBJ2-5|15|once
TGTGCCAGCAGCTTAGCGGGACTAGCGGAAGAGACCCAGTACTTC
CASSLAGLAEETQYF
>.|TRBV29-1|TRBJ2-1|14|.
TGCAGCGTTCACGGAACGGGGTCCTACAATGAGCAGTTCTTC
CSVHGTGSYNEQFF
>.|TRBV19|TRBJ1-3|15|.
TGTGCCAGTAGTCGGGGGGGCGCCTCTGGAAACACCATATATTTT
CASSRGGASGNTIYF